Listed below are T cell receptor beta chains from one sample, sequenced in a study of T cell repertoires in aging, cancer and after chemotherapy. Each CDR3 protein is one row after TCRdb ran MiXCR on the multiplex PCR reads. This sample yields over 1,500 distinct CDR3 sequences, of which 21% are seen a single time; 40% to 50% belongs to the top ten. The sequenced material came from blood. These receptors were taken from a human donor with a solid tumor. CDR3s include the opening cysteine and the closing phenylalanine or tryptophan. A D gene is named only where the DNA matches it firmly. Clone size is stated in some rows and not others, as once, few, many or a class when expanded.

d_call j_call v_call clone_size cdr3_nt cdr3_aa
. TRBJ1-2 TRBV7-9 few TGTGCCAGCAGCTTAGATCCGGGGGCGGACGACGGCTACACCTTC CASSLDPGADDGYTF
. TRBJ2-7 TRBV6-5 medium-sized TGTGCCAGCAGTTACTCGCGGCTATCCTACGAGCAGTACTTC CASSYSRLSYEQYF
. TRBJ1-6 TRBV6-1 medium-sized TGTGCCAGTACCCCCCGCCAAAGCTCCTATAATTCACCCCTCCACTTT CASTPRQSSYNSPLHF
TRBD1 TRBJ2-7 TRBV6-1 . TGTGCCAGCAGTGAAGACTCCGGGACAGGGGGCGACGAGCAGTACTTC CASSEDSGTGGDEQYF
. TRBJ2-3 TRBV7-2 . TGTGCCAGCAGCTTAGACGGATCCACAGATACGCAGTATTTT CASSLDGSTDTQYF
. TRBJ1-2 TRBV11-1 few TGTGCCAGCAGCTTAAAGAATAGGAAAAACTATGGCTACACCTTC CASSLKNRKNYGYTF
. TRBJ1-6 TRBV7-5 . . CTSVPAASGQGDSPLHF
. TRBJ2-1 TRBV7-9 few TGTGCCAGCAGCTTTATCCCATACAATGAGCAGTTCTTC CASSFIPYNEQFF
. TRBJ1-6 TRBV5-4 medium-sized TGTGCCAGCAGCTTGGAACGCGGGCTTGATAATTCACCCCTCCACTTT CASSLERGLDNSPLHF
. TRBJ2-1 TRBV5-3 . TGTGCCAGAAGCTTGGATGGTCTCGCCTACAATGAGCAGTTCTTC CARSLDGLAYNEQFF
. TRBJ1-5 TRBV6-6 . TGTGACAGCAGTTACTCGAGAGGGATAAGCAATCAGCCCCAGCATTTT CDSSYSRGISNQPQHF
. TRBJ1-5 TRBV20-1 medium-sized TGCAGTGCTACCAAGGACGGGACCCTAGATCAGCCCCAGCATTTT CSATKDGTLDQPQHF
TRBD1 TRBJ2-3 TRBV7-2 . TGTGCCAGCTCCCGACAGGGGGCGACAGATACGCAGTATTTT CASSRQGATDTQYF
. TRBJ1-1 TRBV20-1 . TGCAGTGCCCTTTTAGGTGAAGCTTTCTTT CSALLGEAFF
. TRBJ2-5 TRBV19 medium-sized TGTGCCAGTAGTCCAGGGCGGTCGGGGGAGACCCAGTACTTC CASSPGRSGETQYF
. TRBJ2-2 TRBV5-1 few TGCGCCAGCAGCTTGATACACGGCGCCGGGGAGCTGTTTTTT CASSLIHGAGELFF
. TRBJ2-1 TRBV7-9 few TGTGCCAGCAGCCCTGGCAACAATGAGCAGTTCTTC CASSPGNNEQFF
. TRBJ1-1 TRBV6-6 medium-sized TGTGCCAGCAGGGAGCCGGGGCTCAACGAAGCTTTCTTT CASREPGLNEAFF
. TRBJ1-5 TRBV19 medium-sized TGTGCCAGTAGTATTGGGGTCGGGAAGCCCCAGCATTTT CASSIGVGKPQHF
TRBD1 TRBJ2-7 TRBV27 medium-sized TGTGCCTCCAGGGACAGGGAGTACGAGCAGTACTTC CASRDREYEQYF
TRBD2 TRBJ2-5 TRBV5-1 . TGCGCCAGCAGCCCTGGGGCTAGCGGGGGGGAGACCCAGTACTTC CASSPGASGGETQYF
. TRBJ2-1 TRBV5-6 medium-sized TGTGCCAGCAGTTGGACTACGGGGTCCTACAATGAGCAGTTCTTC CASSWTTGSYNEQFF
TRBD2 TRBJ2-3 TRBV30 . TGTGCCTGGACTATGTGGAGGGCGGGAGCAGATACGCAGTATTTT CAWTMWRAGADTQYF
. TRBJ1-1 TRBV5-3 . TGTGCCAGAAGCTTAGTTCACAGCCACGAAGCTTTCTTT CARSLVHSHEAFF
. TRBJ1-1 TRBV4-3 . TGTGCCAGCAGCCATGAAACTGACAGACCCCCTTTCTTT CASSHETDRPPFF
. TRBJ2-6 TRBV15 large TGTGCCACCAGCAGAGATTCAGGCGGAGGGGCCAACGTCCTGACTTTC CATSRDSGGGANVLTF
. TRBJ2-2 TRBV19 medium-sized TGTGCCAGTAGTATAGTTCAGGGCGCGAACACCGGGGAGCTGTTTTTT CASSIVQGANTGELFF
TRBD1 TRBJ2-7 TRBV6-5 medium-sized TGTGCCAGCAGCTACCGGGACAGGATAGACTACGAGCAGTACTTC CASSYRDRIDYEQYF
. TRBJ1-4 TRBV29-1 large TGCAGCGTTAGAGGGCAGGGGAATGAAAAACTGTTTTTT CSVRGQGNEKLFF
. TRBJ2-5 TRBV9 . TGTGCCAGCAGCGTAGAGGGACTCCAAGAGACCCAGTACTTC CASSVEGLQETQYF
. TRBJ2-7 TRBV11-2 . TGTGCCAGCAGCTTAGACCAGGGAACCTACGAGCAGTACTTC CASSLDQGTYEQYF
. TRBJ1-4 TRBV7-2 . TGTGCCAGCAGCCCAGGGGACGCAACTAATGAAAAACTGTTTTTT CASSPGDATNEKLFF
. TRBJ1-2 TRBV6-6 large TGTGCCAGCAGCGACACAGGGAACTATGGCTACACCTTC CASSDTGNYGYTF
. TRBJ1-6 TRBV6-1 medium-sized TGTGCCAGCCTGGCCTGGGAGGGCAGTTCACCCCTCCACTTT CASLAWEGSSPLHF
TRBD1 TRBJ1-2 TRBV29-1 large TGCAGCGTGCCATCTCCAGGACAGGGGGCGATTGGCTACACCTTC CSVPSPGQGAIGYTF
. TRBJ1-2 TRBV7-9 medium-sized TGTGCCAGCAGCGAGGGGTTAGGCTACACCTTC CASSEGLGYTF
. TRBJ2-7 TRBV10-1 few TGCGCCGTCCGGACGAGCTCCTACGAGCAGTACTTC CAVRTSSYEQYF
. TRBJ1-1 TRBV12-3/TRBV12-4 few TGTGCCAGCAGTTTTTGGCAGAACACTGAAGCTTTCTTT CASSFWQNTEAFF
TRBD2 TRBJ2-5 TRBV28 . TGTGCCAGCAGCCACGACACGGGACTAGCGGGGGGGTGGGAGACCCAGTACTTC CASSHDTGLAGGWETQYF
. TRBJ2-2 TRBV6-2/TRBV6-3 few TGTGCCAGCAGTTACCAGGGGAAGAACACCGGGGAGCTGTTTTTT CASSYQGKNTGELFF
. TRBJ2-7 TRBV4-2 . TGTGCCAGCAGCCACCCAGGGGGAGGGATCTACGAGCAGTACTTC CASSHPGGGIYEQYF
TRBD2 TRBJ2-1 TRBV11-1 . TGTGCCAGCAGCTTAGGTCTAGCGGGGAGTGCTGAGCAGTTCTTC CASSLGLAGSAEQFF
. TRBJ1-4 TRBV6-5 medium-sized TGTGCCAGCAGTACCAACGGGGCCTTAATCGAAAAACTGTTTTTT CASSTNGALIEKLFF
. TRBJ1-1 TRBV18 medium-sized TGTGCCAGCTCACCTCCCCAGGGGAGGGGGGATGAAGCTTTCTTT CASSPPQGRGDEAFF
. TRBJ2-6 TRBV12-3/TRBV12-4 . TGTGCCAGCAGCCAGACAGGACTTAGGCGGTCTAAGGCCAACGTCCTGACTTTC CASSQTGLRRSKANVLTF
. TRBJ1-2 TRBV27 medium-sized TGTGCCAGCAGTCCACAGACGGAAAGCTATGGCTACACCTTC CASSPQTESYGYTF
. TRBJ2-7 TRBV15 medium-sized TGTGCCACCAGCAGGAGGGGGAGGGGTGTCCACGAGCAGTACTTC CATSRRGRGVHEQYF
. TRBJ1-2 TRBV6-1 medium-sized TGTGCCAGCTTCACGGGGGGGGCTGGTGGCTACACCTTC CASFTGGAGGYTF
. TRBJ1-5 TRBV28 . TGTGCCAGCGGATTAGAGGGGAATCAGCCCCAGCATTTT CASGLEGNQPQHF
TRBD2 TRBJ2-7 TRBV27 medium-sized TGTGCCAGCAGTTTAGGTGGGGTAGCGGGAGAGACCTACGAGCAGTACTTC CASSLGGVAGETYEQYF
TRBD2 TRBJ2-2 TRBV29-1 large TGCAGCGTCCAGCGGGGGATGGGCACCGGGGAGCTGTTTTTT CSVQRGMGTGELFF